A selection of T cell receptor beta chains follows, all from one sample in a study of beta chain features in type 1 diabetes. This table comes from immunoSEQ multiplex PCR, and its TCRdb copy is limited to in-frame clones, with some not included. The table records tens of thousands of clones, around a third of them present only once. The sequenced material came from stem cell memory CD4+ T cells from blood. The receptors stem from a woman between 18 and 29 years old in good health. Both conserved end residues are part of each CDR3. The D gene is left open where the match is weak. The size entry is marked missing in some rows and otherwise reads once, few, many or a size class.

clone size: NA
D gene: NA
J gene: TRBJ2-5
V gene: TRBV19
CDR3 protein: CASSTGDASGTQYF
CDR3 DNA: TGTGCCAGTAGTACGGGGGACGCCAGCGGGACCCAGTACTTC

clone size: NA
D gene: NA
J gene: TRBJ1-2
V gene: TRBV25-1
CDR3 protein: CASQQGNYGYTF
CDR3 DNA: TGTGCCAGTCAACAGGGAAACTATGGCTACACCTTC

clone size: NA
D gene: TRBD1
J gene: TRBJ1-1
V gene: TRBV29-1
CDR3 protein: CSVQRDSRNTEAFF
CDR3 DNA: TGCAGCGTTCAAAGGGACAGTAGGAACACTGAAGCTTTCTTT

clone size: few
D gene: TRBD2
J gene: TRBJ2-3
V gene: TRBV9
CDR3 protein: CASSASWAGEYATQYF
CDR3 DNA: TGTGCCAGCAGCGCCTCGTGGGCGGGGGAGTATGCTACGCAGTATTTT

clone size: NA
D gene: TRBD1
J gene: TRBJ2-7
V gene: TRBV9
CDR3 protein: CASSVMSGQGYEQYF
CDR3 DNA: TGTGCCAGCAGCGTAATGTCAGGACAGGGCTACGAGCAGTACTTC

clone size: NA
D gene: NA
J gene: TRBJ2-3
V gene: TRBV29-1
CDR3 protein: CSVEGELATNTQYF
CDR3 DNA: TGCAGCGTTGAAGGGGAGTTGGCTACCAATACGCAGTATTTT

clone size: few
D gene: NA
J gene: TRBJ2-7
V gene: TRBV7-6
CDR3 protein: CASSLERKLNEQYF
CDR3 DNA: TGTGCCAGCAGCTTAGAGAGGAAACTAAACGAGCAGTACTTC

clone size: NA
D gene: NA
J gene: TRBJ1-1
V gene: TRBV29-1
CDR3 protein: CSVVLGGETEAFF
CDR3 DNA: TGCAGCGTTGTTCTCGGGGGGGAAACTGAAGCTTTCTTT

clone size: NA
D gene: TRBD1
J gene: TRBJ2-7
V gene: TRBV5-5
CDR3 protein: CASSLVWGQGHYEQYF
CDR3 DNA: TGTGCCAGCAGCTTGGTATGGGGACAGGGTCACTACGAGCAGTACTTC

clone size: few
D gene: TRBD1
J gene: TRBJ2-1
V gene: TRBV5-1
CDR3 protein: CASSSDRGYNEQFF
CDR3 DNA: TGCGCCAGCAGCTCGGACAGGGGCTACAATGAGCAGTTCTTC

clone size: few
D gene: NA
J gene: TRBJ2-6
V gene: TRBV27
CDR3 protein: CASSPTDTGANVLTF
CDR3 DNA: TGTGCCAGCAGTCCTACAGACACTGGGGCCAACGTCCTGACTTTC